These T cell receptor beta chains were read from a single sample in a study of T cell changes during pregnancy in multiple sclerosis. Sequencing used immunoSEQ multiplex PCR; TCRdb keeps in-frame clones, though not all of them. This table holds some 70,000 clones, 91% found once. The sample here was peripheral blood, taken in the second trimester of pregnancy. The receptor set was obtained from a female donor with multiple sclerosis, enrolled in a pregnancy study. The CDR3 runs from the conserved cysteine through the conserved F or W. D genes are given only for firm matches.

cdr3_aa v_call d_call j_call
CASSFGTRGAEQYF TRBV6-5 - TRBJ2-7
CASSPGGPIYEQYF TRBV7-2 - TRBJ2-7
CASSQEGQFYGYTF TRBV4-3 - TRBJ1-2
CASSIQYSDTQYF TRBV5-6 - TRBJ2-3
CAWSTVNTEAFF TRBV30 - TRBJ1-1
CASSPPGVDEQYF TRBV5-4 - TRBJ2-7
CASRPGRGNPYEQYF TRBV6-1 - TRBJ2-7
CASSQERAGRGYTF TRBV4-3 - TRBJ1-2
CASSREGQGNQPQHF TRBV7-2 - TRBJ1-5
CASSRGGGALPYEQYF TRBV7-6 TRBD2 TRBJ2-7
CASSKVQPDTQYF TRBV5-1 - TRBJ2-3
CASSLGQGKTSGANVLTF TRBV5-5 TRBD1 TRBJ2-6